The clone carrying this T cell receptor beta chain was seen repeatedly, ten times or more. This sample is part of a study of regulatory T cells in long-lasting Graves disease. Study overall: Positive TSH receptor antibodies alongside over 5 years of antithyroid drugs were what marked Graves' disease as persistent.

Time point noted: persistent/refractory GD, antithyroid drugs over 5 years with positive TRAb. The TCR library was made from RNA that had been extracted from PBMCs in TRIzol. Germline-derived CDR1 and CDR2 are SGHRS and YFSETQ. The germline V and J ends were trimmed by 0 bases and 8 bases, with 8 bases remaining between them. There are 12 residues in the CDR3. Both iRepertoire HTBI primers and Arm-PCR of CDR3 regions were used to build the TCR beta libraries. From the multiplex PCR reads, TCRdb called clonotypes with MiXCR, one entry per CDR3 protein. The table lists 400,000 to 500,000 distinct CDR3 sequences, 21% of them singletons.

This clonotype originated in a female donor with Graves disease. V usage is TRBV5-1 and J usage is TRBJ1-1; D is uncertain. The starting material was peripheral blood mononuclear cells (PBMCs), obtained when the disease was refractory, from a patient treated with antithyroid drugs. This CDR3 reads CASSLDSLEAFF. The CDR3 nucleotides read TGCGCCAGCAGCTTGGACTCTTTGGAAGCTTTCTTT. Full variable domain (rest looked up from reference TRBV5-1 and TRBJ1-1): KAGVTQTPRYLIKTRGQQVTLSCSPISGHRSVSWYQQTPGQGLQFLFEYFSETQRNKGNFPGRFSGRQFSNSRSEMNVSTLELGDSALYLCASSLDSLEAFFGQGTRLTVV.